This T cell receptor (beta chain) was sequenced during a study of shared clonotypes between healthy human individuals. Germline assignment: CDR1 SGHNT and CDR2 YYREEE (reference sequence). The CDR3 has 16 amino acids. Trimming removed 0 bases from V and 5 bases from J, with 14 bases in between. Some clones are missing from TCRdb's copy, which holds only in-frame ones; the method was immunoSEQ multiplex PCR. The table shows approximately 2.4 million clones, with roughly 95% occurring only once. This sequence joins TRBV5-4 and TRBJ1-4, with D possibly being TRBD1 (6 bases). Sequencing was done on a sample of naive CD4+ T cells sorted from blood. Subset denoted: CD45RA+ positively selected. The source is a young man in good health. In DNA form, the CDR3 reads TGTGCCAGCAGCTTGGGAGGACAGACCCTCAATGAAAAACTGTTTTTT. The encoded protein is CASSLGGQTLNEKLFF.